The sequence of this T cell receptor (beta chain) was determined in a study of blood T cell repertoires in COVID-19. Whole-study context: T cells, B-cell-depleted T cells, or PBMCs provided the cDNA or gDNA that served as material.

The method was immunoSEQ multiplex PCR; TCRdb's version includes in-frame clones alone and lacks a portion of them. This sample has 25,000 to 40,000 clones, with about 92% found just once. This sequence originates from a man aged 70 or older with active or convalescent COVID-19. The sample taken for sequencing was peripheral blood.

CDR3 nucleotides: TGCGCCAGCAGCTTGGAGGCAGGGGGGATAACTGAAGCTTTCTTT. It yields the protein CASSLEAGGITEAFF. The chain employs TRBV5-1 and TRBJ1-1; TRBD1 matches 7 bases. J lost 5 bases, V lost 0 bases, and 7 bases had no gene match. Germline CDR1 and CDR2: SGHRS and YFSETQ. The CDR3 runs to 15 residues.